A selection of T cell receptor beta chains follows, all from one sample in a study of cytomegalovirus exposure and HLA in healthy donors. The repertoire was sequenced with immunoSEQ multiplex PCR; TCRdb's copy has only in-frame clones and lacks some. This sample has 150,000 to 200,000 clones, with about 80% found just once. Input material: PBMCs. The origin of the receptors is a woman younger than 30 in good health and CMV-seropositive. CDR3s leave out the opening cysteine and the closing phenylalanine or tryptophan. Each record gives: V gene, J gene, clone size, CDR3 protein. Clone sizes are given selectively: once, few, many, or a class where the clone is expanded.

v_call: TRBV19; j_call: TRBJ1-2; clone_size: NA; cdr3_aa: ASSIKQATSFYGYT
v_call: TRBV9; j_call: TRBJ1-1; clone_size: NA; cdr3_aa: ASSGGQANTEAF
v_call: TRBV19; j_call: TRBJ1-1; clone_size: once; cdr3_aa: ASSAHRGRLTEAF
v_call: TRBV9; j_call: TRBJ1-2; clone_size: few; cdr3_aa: ASSVNPGDRQGTRGYT
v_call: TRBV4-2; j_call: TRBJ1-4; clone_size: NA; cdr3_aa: ASSQVEHRDGEKLF
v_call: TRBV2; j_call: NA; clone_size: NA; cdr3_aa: ASSRDSSSYEQY
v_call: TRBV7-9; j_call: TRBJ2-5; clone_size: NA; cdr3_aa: ASSGLEGPTQETQY
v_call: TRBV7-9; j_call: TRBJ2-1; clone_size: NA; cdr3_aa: ASSSTGGWGNNEQF
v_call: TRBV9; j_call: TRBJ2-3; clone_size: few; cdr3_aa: ASSVRDRAPDTQY
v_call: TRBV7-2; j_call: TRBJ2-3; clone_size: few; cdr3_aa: ASSLLKGQGKNTQY
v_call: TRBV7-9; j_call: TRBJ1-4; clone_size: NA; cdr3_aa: ASSFGFGQGNEKLF
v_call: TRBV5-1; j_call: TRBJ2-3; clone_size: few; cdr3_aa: ASSLLAGGTDTQY
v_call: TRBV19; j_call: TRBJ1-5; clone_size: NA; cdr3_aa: ASRTGGDQPQH
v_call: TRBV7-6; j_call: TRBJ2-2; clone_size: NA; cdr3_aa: ASSLRQGGRTGELF
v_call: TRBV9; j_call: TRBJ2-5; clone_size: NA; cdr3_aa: ASSVAVGWGHGTETQY
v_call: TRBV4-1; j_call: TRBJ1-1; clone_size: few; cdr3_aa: ASSQGKVDRNTEAF
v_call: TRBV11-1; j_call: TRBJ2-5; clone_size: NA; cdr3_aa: ASSLVRVEGETQY
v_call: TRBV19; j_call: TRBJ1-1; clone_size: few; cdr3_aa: ASSNNPTDVWDMNTEAF
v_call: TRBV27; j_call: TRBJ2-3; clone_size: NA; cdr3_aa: ASSPGLGEY
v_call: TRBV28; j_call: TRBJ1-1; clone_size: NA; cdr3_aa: ASSVSERERRAF
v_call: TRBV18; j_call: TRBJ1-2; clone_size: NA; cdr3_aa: ASSPRDSDYGYT
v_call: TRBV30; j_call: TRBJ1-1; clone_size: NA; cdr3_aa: AWRPGQGVTEAF
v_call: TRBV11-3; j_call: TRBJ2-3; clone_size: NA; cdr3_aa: ASSSYLGGALRDTQY
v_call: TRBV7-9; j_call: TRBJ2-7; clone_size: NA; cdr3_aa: ASSLGRLAGAYEQY
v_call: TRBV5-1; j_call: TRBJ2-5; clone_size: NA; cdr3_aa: ASSFGGPETQY
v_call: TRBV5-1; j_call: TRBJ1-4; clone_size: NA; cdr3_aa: ASSLAAFDRGGESTNEKLF
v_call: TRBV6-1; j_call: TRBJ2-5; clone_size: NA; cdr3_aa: ASSWTIQETQY
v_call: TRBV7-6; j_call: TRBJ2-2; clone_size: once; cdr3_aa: ASSHRVSGELF
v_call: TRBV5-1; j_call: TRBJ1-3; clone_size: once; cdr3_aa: ASSDMIGSTIY
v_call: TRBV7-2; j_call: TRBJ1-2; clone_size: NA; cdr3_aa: ASSQQGGYGYT
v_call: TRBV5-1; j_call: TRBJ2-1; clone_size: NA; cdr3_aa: ASTRDNRNEQF
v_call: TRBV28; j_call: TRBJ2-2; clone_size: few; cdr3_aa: ASSLRGSANTGELF
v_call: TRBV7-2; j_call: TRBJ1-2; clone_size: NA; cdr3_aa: ASSLLIGYT
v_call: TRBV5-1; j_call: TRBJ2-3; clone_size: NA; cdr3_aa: ASSLAISDTQY
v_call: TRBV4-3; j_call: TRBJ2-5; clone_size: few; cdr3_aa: ASSPGTGYSTQY
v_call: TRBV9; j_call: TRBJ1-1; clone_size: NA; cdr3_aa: ASSQGSQWNTEAF
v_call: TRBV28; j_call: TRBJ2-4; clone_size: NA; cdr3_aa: ASSPPGARKNIQY